This T cell receptor beta chain appears in the sequencing data of a study of T cells in narcolepsy. General study findings and limits: Healthy controls reportedly lacked the autoreactive clonotypes serially found in patients' blood. Comparing one patient's CSF and blood CD4+ clonotypes highlighted HCRT- and TRIB2-specific autoreactive clonotypes. In some patient and control memory CD4+ samples, autoreactive clones were absent.

Only in-frame clones appear in the TCRdb table, and some are missing; sequencing was by immunoSEQ multiplex PCR. This table holds 30,000 to 40,000 clones, around 84% found once. This clone was seen a few times. Antigen specificity is unknown. Germline V CDR1 and CDR2: MNHNS, SASEGT. V shed 2 bases and J 7 bases; nucleotides not matched to a gene: 8. There are 15 residues in the CDR3. Sequencing was performed on memory (CD45RA-) CD4+ T cells from blood. This TCR was sampled from a human donor in good health. The chain couples TRBV6-1 to TRBJ1-3; 7 bases fit TRBD1. The CDR3 is CASSEHRGNGNTIYF. The CDR3 nucleotides are TGTGCCAGCAGTGAACACAGGGGCAACGGGAACACCATATATTTT.